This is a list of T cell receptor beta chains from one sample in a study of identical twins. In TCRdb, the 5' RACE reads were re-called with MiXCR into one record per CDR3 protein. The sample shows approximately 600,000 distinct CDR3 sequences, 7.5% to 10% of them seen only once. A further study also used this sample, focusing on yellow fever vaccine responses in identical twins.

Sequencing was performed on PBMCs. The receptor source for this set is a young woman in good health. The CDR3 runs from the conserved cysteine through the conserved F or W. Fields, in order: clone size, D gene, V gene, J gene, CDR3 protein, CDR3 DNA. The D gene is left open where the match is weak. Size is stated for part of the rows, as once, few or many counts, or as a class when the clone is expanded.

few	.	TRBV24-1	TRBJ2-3	CATSDPGEGTDTQYF	TGTGCCACCAGTGATCCCGGTGAGGGGACAGATACGCAGTATTTT
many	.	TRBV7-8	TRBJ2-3	CASSPTWTRGQDTQYF	TGTGCCAGCAGCCCTACTTGGACTCGTGGACAGGATACGCAGTATTTT
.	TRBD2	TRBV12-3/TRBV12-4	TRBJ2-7	CASNPRASGAYEQYF	TGTGCCAGCAATCCCCGGGCTAGCGGAGCCTACGAGCAGTACTTC
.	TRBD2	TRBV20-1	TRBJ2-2	CSAFSGGYTGELFF	TGCAGTGCTTTTAGCGGGGGGTACACCGGGGAGCTGTTTTTT
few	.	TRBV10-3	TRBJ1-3	CAAKPGSSGNTIYF	TGTGCCGCAAAACCCGGGTCCTCTGGAAACACCATATATTTT
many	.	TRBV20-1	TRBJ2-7	CSARLQGSYEQYF	TGCAGTGCTAGACTACAGGGCTCCTACGAGCAGTACTTC
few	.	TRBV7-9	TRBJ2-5	CASSETRGETQYF	TGTGCCAGCAGCGAGACTAGGGGAGAGACCCAGTACTTC
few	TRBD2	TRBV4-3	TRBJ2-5	CASSQDGRREETQYF	TGCGCCAGCAGCCAAGACGGGAGGAGGGAAGAGACCCAGTACTTC
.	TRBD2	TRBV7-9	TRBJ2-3	CASSVPSGRDPDTQYF	TGTGCCAGCAGCGTACCTAGCGGGAGGGACCCAGATACGCAGTATTTT
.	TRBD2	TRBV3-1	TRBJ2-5	CASSQRLAGGETQYF	TGTGCCAGCAGCCAGCGACTAGCGGGAGGAGAGACCCAGTACTTC
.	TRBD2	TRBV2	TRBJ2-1	CASTLAGASYSYNEQFF	TGTGCCAGCACGTTAGCGGGGGCCTCCTACTCCTACAATGAGCAGTTCTTC
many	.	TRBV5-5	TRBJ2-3	CASRGGTDTQYF	TGTGCCAGCAGGGGTGGGACAGATACGCAGTATTTT
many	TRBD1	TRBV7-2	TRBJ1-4	CASSVADRANEKLFF	TGTGCCAGCAGCGTAGCGGACAGGGCTAATGAAAAACTGTTTTTT
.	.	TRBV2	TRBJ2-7	CASSQLALGREQYF	TGTGCCAGCAGCCAACTAGCTCTCGGTAGGGAGCAGTACTTC